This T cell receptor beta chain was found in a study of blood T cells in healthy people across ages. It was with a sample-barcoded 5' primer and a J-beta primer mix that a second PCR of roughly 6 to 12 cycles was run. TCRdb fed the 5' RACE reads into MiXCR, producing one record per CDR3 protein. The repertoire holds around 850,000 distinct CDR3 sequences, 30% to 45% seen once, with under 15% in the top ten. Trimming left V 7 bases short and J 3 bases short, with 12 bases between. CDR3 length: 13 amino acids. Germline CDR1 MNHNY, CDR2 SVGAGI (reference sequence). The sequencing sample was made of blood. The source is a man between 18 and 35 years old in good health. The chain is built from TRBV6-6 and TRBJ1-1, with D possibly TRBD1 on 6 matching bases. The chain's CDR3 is CASTDTGHTEAFF. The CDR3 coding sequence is TGTGCCAGCACAGACACAGGGCACACTGAAGCTTTCTTT.